This TCR beta chain was identified in a study of blood T cell repertoires in COVID-19. Germline lookup yields CDR1 SGHTA and CDR2 FQGTGA. The CDR3 is 16 residues long. J was trimmed by 4 bases and V by 4 bases; bases with no gene match: 11. Here immunoSEQ multiplex PCR was the method, and the copy in TCRdb shows in-frame clones only, minus some. The sample records fewer than 130,000 clones, 70% to 90% being singletons. The clonotype was recovered from a human donor in a cohort sampled during active COVID-19. This chain joins TRBV7-3 and TRBJ2-5, with 8 bases fitting TRBD2. Sequencing used peripheral blood. CDR3 region: CASSSPGGRKGETQYF. The CDR3 bases are TGTGCCAGCAGCTCCCCGGGCGGGAGGAAGGGAGAGACCCAGTACTTC.